This TCR beta chain was sequenced for a study of neoadjuvant anti-PD-1 for oral cavity cancer. The overall study: Around day 43, patients without progression received a fourth nivolumab dose before surgery.

The CDR3 totals 14 residues. From germline, CDR1 is SNHLY and CDR2 FYNNEI. The germline V and J ends were trimmed by 7 bases and 5 bases, with 17 bases remaining between them. Profiled with immunoSEQ multiplex PCR; TCRdb holds only in-frame clones, not every one. The sample holds about 7,000 clones, less than 85% seen once. To note about this clone: No antigen is known for it.

Study findings and constraints: With three patients per group, TCR findings need larger cohorts. After neoadjuvant nivolumab, PBMC T cell clonality was significantly higher in non-responders than responders.

Patients had HPV-negative, locally advanced oral cavity squamous cell carcinoma. The clonotype comes from a person aged 40 to 85 with oral cavity squamous cell carcinoma. The V gene is TRBV2, the J gene TRBJ2-5, with a tentative D call TRBD2 (5 bases). The source material was PBMCs, sampled before nivolumab (anti-PD-1) treatment. The CDR3: CASTTDLWEETQYF. CDR3 DNA sequence: TGTGCCAGCACCACCGATTTGTGGGAGGAGACCCAGTACTTC.